The 31 T cell receptor beta chains below were found in one sample sequenced in a study of beta chain features in type 1 diabetes. The sequenced template was cDNA made from the entire isolated RNA. The repertoire was sequenced with immunoSEQ multiplex PCR; TCRdb's copy has only in-frame clones and lacks some. The data contain around 310,000 clones, approximately 10% of them singletons. Sequences were obtained from naive CD4+ T cells from blood. The receptors derive from a woman younger than 45 in good health.

This clone was detected only a few times. The chain employs TRBV15 and TRBJ1-3; TRBD1 might be the D (5 bases). Germline CDR1 and CDR2: LNHNV and YYDKDF (reference sequence). This CDR3 is 14 amino acids long. Trimming removed 4 bases at V and 1 base at J, with 8 bases between. The CDR3 reads CATSTGGSGNTIYF. The CDR3 DNA reads TGTGCCACCAGCACTGGGGGGTCTGGAAACACCATATATTTT.

The chain joins TRBV7-9 to TRBJ2-5; TRBD2 is a possible D gene (6 bases). Germline values: CDR1 SEHNR, CDR2 FQNEAQ (reference sequence). CDR3 size: 15 residues. Trimming cost V 1 base and J 2 bases, with 11 bases left between them. CDR3 protein: CASSLVGTLQETQYF. For the CDR3, the DNA is TGTGCCAGCAGCTTAGTCGGGACTTTACAAGAGACCCAGTACTTC.

This clone was found a few times. The rearrangement joins TRBV7-2 to TRBJ2-7, with no clear D. Between the trimmed V and J ends, which lost 2 bases and 2 bases, there was a span of 7 bases. In germline, CDR1 is SGHTA, CDR2 FQGNSA. The CDR3 length is 13 residues. The chain's CDR3 is CASSLPPTYEQYF. Here the CDR3 DNA reads TGTGCCAGCAGCTTACCCCCCACCTACGAGCAGTACTTC.

The V call is TRBV6-6, the J call TRBJ2-7; 11 bases match TRBD1. Germline lookup yields CDR1 MNHNY and CDR2 SVGAGI (reference sequence). Trimming at V came to 0 bases and at J to 4 bases, leaving 2 bases not matched to a gene. The CDR3 has 15 amino acids. The CDR3, as DNA: TGTGCCAGCAGTTACTCGGGGACAGGGGGGTACGAGCAGTACTTC. It specifies CASSYSGTGGYEQYF.

The V gene is TRBV7-3, the J gene TRBJ2-7; D may be TRBD1 (5 bases). Germline lookup yields CDR1 SGHTA and CDR2 FQGTGA. With 5 bases removed from V and 5 bases from J, the gap between germline ends came to 16 bases. The CDR3 totals 14 residues. CDR3 nucleotides: TGTGCCAGCAGCCCCTTAGCCAGGGCGGACGAGCAGTACTTC. This sequence encodes CASSPLARADEQYF.

A few counts support this clone. This chain connects TRBV7-2 to TRBJ2-1; weak D call: TRBD2 (6 bases). Germline V gene data show CDR1 as SGHTA and CDR2 as FQGNSA. V was cut by 2 bases and J by 5 bases, with 13 bases left in between. This CDR3 contains 15 residues. This CDR3 reads CASSLPGLRNNEQFF. The CDR3 DNA sequence: TGTGCCAGCAGCTTACCGGGACTGCGAAACAATGAGCAGTTCTTC.

J is TRBJ2-5 and V is TRBV7-9, with D perhaps TRBD1 (7 bases). The CDR3 covers 15 residues. V was pared by 5 bases and J by 4 bases, with 17 bases between. Germline-derived CDR1 and CDR2 are SEHNR and FQNEAQ (reference sequence). In nucleotides, the CDR3 is TGTGCCAGCAGCGCGGGACAGCCTGGAGGAGAGACCCAGTACTTC. It is translated as CASSAGQPGGETQYF.

In this sample, this clone turned up a few times. This chain connects TRBV27 to TRBJ1-2, with 8 positions matching TRBD1. The ends lost 5 bases at V and 4 bases at J; junction bases unmatched: 6. The germline V gene encodes CDR1 MNHEY and CDR2 SMNVEV (reference sequence). The CDR3 runs to 14 residues. The CDR3 coding sequence is TGTGCCAGCAGTATGCAGGGGGCGGGCTATGGCTACACCTTC. It translates to CASSMQGAGYGYTF.

Notes on this clone: This specimen includes other DNA sequences encoding the same CDR3. This chain connects TRBV9 to TRBJ2-7; possibly TRBD2 for D (5 bases). Per the germline V gene, CDR1 is SGDLS and CDR2 is YYNGEE. The CDR3 runs to 14 residues. Trimming removed 0 bases at V and 0 bases at J, with 7 bases between. The CDR3 region has the DNA TGTGCCAGCAGCGTAGTAGGGAGCTCCTACGAGCAGTACTTC. It specifies CASSVVGSSYEQYF.

This clone turned up a few times. This chain uses TRBV7-9 with TRBJ1-4, with D uncertain. The CDR3 sequence is 14 residues long. Germline V gene data show CDR1 as SEHNR and CDR2 as FQNEAQ (reference sequence). V dropped 2 bases and J dropped 8 bases, with 12 bases sitting between them. The CDR3 coding sequence is TGTGCCAGCAGCTTAATTACCACAATGGAAAAACTGTTTTTT. Its translation: CASSLITTMEKLFF.

This clone has just a few counts. V usage is TRBV7-9 and J usage is TRBJ2-1, with 7 bases that match TRBD2. Germline CDR1 is SEHNR and CDR2 is FQNEAQ (reference sequence). The trim removed 5 bases at V and 7 bases at J, leaving 5 bases unmatched. The CDR3 spans 13 residues. The CDR3 DNA follows: TGTGCCAGCAGCCCGGGGGAGGGGAATGAGCAGTTCTTC. It translates to CASSPGEGNEQFF.

The V and J genes are TRBV28 and TRBJ1-1, with D possibly TRBD1 on 5 matching bases. Germline values: CDR1 MDHEN, CDR2 SYDVKM. Trimming took off 3 bases at V and 6 bases at J, with 17 bases between the two ends. CDR3 size: 15 residues. This CDR3 reads CASSLGEEGRAEAFF. The CDR3 coding sequence is TGTGCCAGCAGTTTGGGGGAGGAGGGGCGCGCTGAAGCTTTCTTT.

This clone has more than one count but fewer than ten. The chain is built from TRBV15 and TRBJ2-2; D may be TRBD1 (6 bases). The length of the CDR3 is 16 residues. Per the germline V gene, CDR1 is LNHNV and CDR2 is YYDKDF (reference sequence). Between the trimmed V and J ends, which lost 1 base and 2 bases, there was a span of 11 bases. DNA of the CDR3: TGTGCCACCAGCAGAGCCCCACAGGGTAACACCGGGGAGCTGTTTTTT. Protein product: CATSRAPQGNTGELFF.

J is TRBJ2-1 and V is TRBV7-3; TRBD2 agrees at 7 bases. Unmatched junction bases numbered 6, after V lost 2 bases and J lost 5 bases. Germline V lookup: CDR1 SGHTA, CDR2 FQGTGA. The CDR3 is made up of 15 amino acids. The CDR3 spells CASSLEAGRHNEQFF. CDR3 in DNA: TGTGCCAGCAGCTTAGAAGCGGGACGTCACAATGAGCAGTTCTTC.

A word on this clone: The identical CDR3 is also encoded by other nucleotide sequences in the sample. The chain has TRBV7-3 and TRBJ2-1; 10 bases line up with TRBD2. J lost 5 bases, V lost 4 bases, and 5 bases had no gene match. The CDR3 totals 15 residues. Germline loops: CDR1 SGHTA, CDR2 FQGTGA. In DNA form, the CDR3 reads TGTGCCAGCAGCTCGAGCGGGAGGGCCAACAATGAGCAGTTCTTC. This translates into CASSSSGRANNEQFF. The full variable domain, in which reference TRBV7-3 and TRBJ2-1 provide the parts outside the CDR3, is GAGVSQTPSNKVTEKGKYVELRCDPISGHTALYWYRQSLGQGPEFLIYFQGTGAADDSGLPNDRFFAVRPEGSVSTLKIQRTERGDSAVYLCASSSSGRANNEQFFGPGTRLTVL.

The chain combines TRBV19 with TRBJ2-1, with 7 bases lining up with TRBD2. Germline V gene sequence: CDR1 LNHDA, CDR2 SQIVND (reference sequence). After removal of 2 bases from V and 7 bases from J, the junction contained 8 bases not matched to a gene. CDR3 length: 15 residues. The CDR3 protein is CASSISGGLENEQFF. DNA of the CDR3: TGTGCCAGTAGTATATCGGGGGGTTTAGAAAATGAGCAGTTCTTC.

The chain employs TRBV2 and TRBJ2-3, with TRBD2 matching over 13 bases. The length of the CDR3 is 16 residues. Germline loops: CDR1 SNHLY, CDR2 FYNNEI. Germline trimming cut 6 bases from V and 7 bases from J; bases unmatched to any gene: 10. CDR3 bases: TGTGCCAGCAGCACCCAGGGACTAGCGGGATTGAATACGCAGTATTTT. Translated, it gives CASSTQGLAGLNTQYF. Full variable domain (remainder filled in from reference TRBV2 and TRBJ2-3): EPEVTQTPSHQVTQMGQEVILRCVPISNHLYFYWYRQILGQKVEFLVSFYNNEISEKSEIFDDQFSVERPDGSNFTLKIRSTKLEDSAMYFCASSTQGLAGLNTQYFGPGTRLTVL.

There are a few counts of this clone. The J gene is TRBJ2-7, the V gene TRBV28, with 7 bases aligning to TRBD1. Unmatched junction bases numbered 9, after V lost 6 bases and J lost 1 base. The CDR3 runs 15 residues. Germline V gene lookup returns CDR1 MDHEN and CDR2 SYDVKM. CDR3 in amino acids: CASSPGTENSYEQYF. In DNA form, the CDR3 reads TGTGCCAGCAGCCCAGGGACAGAGAATTCCTACGAGCAGTACTTC.

This clone has only a few counts. The chain uses TRBV30 and TRBJ2-3; 7 bases are a match to TRBD2. This CDR3 spans 17 amino acids. The germline gives CDR1 GTSNPN, CDR2 SVGIG (reference sequence). V gave up 2 bases and J gave up 4 bases; unmatched junction bases: 15. In nucleotides, the CDR3 is TGTGCCTGGAGTCTCTGGGGTCTGCGGGAGTTAGCAGATACGCAGTATTTT. Protein product: CAWSLWGLRELADTQYF.

In its sample, this clone was seen a few times. The rearrangement uses TRBV4-3 and TRBJ2-5; no reliable D call. The germline V gene has CDR1 LGHNA and CDR2 YSLEER. The CDR3 has 14 amino acids. V was pared by 0 bases and J by 5 bases, with 10 bases between. CDR3 residues: CASSQESYPETQYF. Written as DNA, the CDR3 is TGCGCCAGCAGCCAAGAAAGCTACCCGGAGACCCAGTACTTC.

V usage is TRBV4-3 and J usage is TRBJ1-1, with a possible D match to TRBD1 (6 bases). This CDR3 has 14 residues. The germline V gene encodes CDR1 LGHNA and CDR2 YSLEER. V was shortened by 2 bases and J by 1 base, with 8 bases between the two germline ends. The CDR3 sequence: CASSQWGRNTEAFF. The CDR3 bases are TGCGCCAGCAGCCAATGGGGGCGGAACACTGAAGCTTTCTTT.

The rearrangement uses TRBV28 and TRBJ1-2; D is unresolved. Germline-derived CDR1 and CDR2 are MDHEN and SYDVKM. The CDR3 is 15 residues long. The V end was cut by 4 bases, the J end by 3 bases, with 15 bases between. As DNA, the CDR3 is TGTGCCAGCAGTTACCCCGGAGGGTGGGACTATGGCTACACCTTC. Protein product: CASSYPGGWDYGYTF.

This clone was counted only a few times. The identical CDR3 is also encoded by other nucleotide sequences in the sample. The rearrangement uses TRBV28 and TRBJ1-1; D is perhaps TRBD1 (5 bases). V dropped 5 bases and J dropped 4 bases, with 8 bases sitting between them. The germline V gene encodes CDR1 MDHEN and CDR2 SYDVKM. The CDR3 spans 12 residues. This CDR3 is CASSTGGTEAFF. As DNA, the CDR3 is TGTGCCAGCAGTACGGGGGGCACTGAAGCTTTCTTT. The full variable domain, completed using reference TRBV28 and TRBJ1-1, is DVKVTQSSRYLVKRTGEKVFLECVQDMDHENMFWYRQDPGLGLRLIYFSYDVKMKEKGDIPEGYSVSREKKERFSLILESASTNQTSMYLCASSTGGTEAFFGQGTRLTVV.

This clone was seen a few times. This chain's CDR3 is CASSLEQGLAGAYEQYF. CDR3 nucleotides: TGCGCCAGCAGCTTGGAACAGGGACTAGCGGGGGCCTACGAGCAGTACTTC. The chain employs TRBV5-1 and TRBJ2-7, with TRBD2 identical over 14 bases. Germline CDR1 SGHRS, CDR2 YFSETQ. Trimming at V came to 0 bases and at J to 2 bases, leaving 4 bases not matched to a gene. The CDR3 runs 17 residues.

The V call is TRBV28, the J call TRBJ2-5; tentative D call: TRBD2 (6 bases). The CDR3 has 19 amino acids. The V end lost 5 bases, the J end lost 2 bases, and 27 bases lay between the germline ends. Germline V gene sequence: CDR1 MDHEN, CDR2 SYDVKM. This CDR3 is CASSAFWPEAQGGQETQYF. CDR3 DNA sequence: TGTGCCAGCAGTGCTTTCTGGCCCGAGGCCCAGGGAGGTCAAGAGACCCAGTACTTC.

The rearrangement links TRBV18 to TRBJ2-7, with 11 nucleotides matching TRBD1. J lost 2 bases, V lost 3 bases, and 6 bases had no gene match. This CDR3 region has 16 residues. Germline V gene sequence: CDR1 KGHSH, CDR2 LQKENI. The DNA of the CDR3 is TGTGCCAGCTCACCCCGGACAGGGGGCGCGACCTACGAGCAGTACTTC. Its translation is CASSPRTGGATYEQYF. Full variable domain (remainder filled in from reference TRBV18 and TRBJ2-7): NAGVMQNPRHLVRRRGQEARLRCSPMKGHSHVYWYRQLPEEGLKFMVYLQKENIIDESGMPKERFSAEFPKEGPSILRIQQVVRGDSAAYFCASSPRTGGATYEQYFGPGTRLTVT.

This clone was counted between two and nine times. This chain uses TRBV28 with TRBJ2-5, with 11 nucleotides matching TRBD2. The J segment lost 5 bases and the V segment lost 3 bases, leaving 2 bases of the junction unmatched. The CDR3 contains 14 residues. CDR1 and CDR2 from the germline V gene are MDHEN and SYDVKM. For the CDR3, the DNA is TGTGCCAGCAGTTTTACTAGCGGGAGTGAGACCCAGTACTTC. Residues: CASSFTSGSETQYF.

There are a few counts of this clone. The V and J genes are TRBV18 and TRBJ1-1, with 7 bases matching TRBD1. From germline, CDR1 is KGHSH and CDR2 LQKENI. The CDR3 extends over 12 amino acids. Trimming cost V 6 bases and J 8 bases; bases outside gene matches: 6. CDR3 residues: CASSSSQGEAFF. The CDR3, as DNA: TGTGCCAGCTCGTCTTCACAGGGGGAAGCTTTCTTT.

The chain links TRBV4-3 to TRBJ2-7; 10 positions match TRBD2. The germline V gene has CDR1 LGHNA and CDR2 YSLEER. This CDR3 is built from 16 residues. The J segment lost 2 bases and the V segment lost 4 bases, leaving 8 bases of the junction unmatched. The CDR3 DNA follows: TGCGCCAGCAGCCGGCCGCTAGCGGGAGATACCTACGAGCAGTACTTC. Protein: CASSRPLAGDTYEQYF.

The chain has TRBV18 and TRBJ1-5, with a tentative D call TRBD1 (6 bases). The CDR3 runs 14 residues. V dropped 5 bases and J dropped 2 bases, with 10 bases sitting between them. Germline CDR1 and CDR2: KGHSH and LQKENI. The CDR3 protein is CASSDNRGNQPQHF. The CDR3 bases are TGTGCCAGCTCAGACAACAGGGGCAATCAGCCCCAGCATTTT.

The rearrangement uses TRBV11-1 and TRBJ2-7; D remains unclear. CDR3 size: 12 residues. Germline V lookup: CDR1 SGHAT, CDR2 FQDESV (reference sequence). Trimming left V 1 base short and J 4 bases short, with 5 bases between. The CDR3 loop reads CASSLDLYEQYF. The CDR3 DNA sequence: TGTGCCAGCAGCTTAGATTTATACGAGCAGTACTTC.